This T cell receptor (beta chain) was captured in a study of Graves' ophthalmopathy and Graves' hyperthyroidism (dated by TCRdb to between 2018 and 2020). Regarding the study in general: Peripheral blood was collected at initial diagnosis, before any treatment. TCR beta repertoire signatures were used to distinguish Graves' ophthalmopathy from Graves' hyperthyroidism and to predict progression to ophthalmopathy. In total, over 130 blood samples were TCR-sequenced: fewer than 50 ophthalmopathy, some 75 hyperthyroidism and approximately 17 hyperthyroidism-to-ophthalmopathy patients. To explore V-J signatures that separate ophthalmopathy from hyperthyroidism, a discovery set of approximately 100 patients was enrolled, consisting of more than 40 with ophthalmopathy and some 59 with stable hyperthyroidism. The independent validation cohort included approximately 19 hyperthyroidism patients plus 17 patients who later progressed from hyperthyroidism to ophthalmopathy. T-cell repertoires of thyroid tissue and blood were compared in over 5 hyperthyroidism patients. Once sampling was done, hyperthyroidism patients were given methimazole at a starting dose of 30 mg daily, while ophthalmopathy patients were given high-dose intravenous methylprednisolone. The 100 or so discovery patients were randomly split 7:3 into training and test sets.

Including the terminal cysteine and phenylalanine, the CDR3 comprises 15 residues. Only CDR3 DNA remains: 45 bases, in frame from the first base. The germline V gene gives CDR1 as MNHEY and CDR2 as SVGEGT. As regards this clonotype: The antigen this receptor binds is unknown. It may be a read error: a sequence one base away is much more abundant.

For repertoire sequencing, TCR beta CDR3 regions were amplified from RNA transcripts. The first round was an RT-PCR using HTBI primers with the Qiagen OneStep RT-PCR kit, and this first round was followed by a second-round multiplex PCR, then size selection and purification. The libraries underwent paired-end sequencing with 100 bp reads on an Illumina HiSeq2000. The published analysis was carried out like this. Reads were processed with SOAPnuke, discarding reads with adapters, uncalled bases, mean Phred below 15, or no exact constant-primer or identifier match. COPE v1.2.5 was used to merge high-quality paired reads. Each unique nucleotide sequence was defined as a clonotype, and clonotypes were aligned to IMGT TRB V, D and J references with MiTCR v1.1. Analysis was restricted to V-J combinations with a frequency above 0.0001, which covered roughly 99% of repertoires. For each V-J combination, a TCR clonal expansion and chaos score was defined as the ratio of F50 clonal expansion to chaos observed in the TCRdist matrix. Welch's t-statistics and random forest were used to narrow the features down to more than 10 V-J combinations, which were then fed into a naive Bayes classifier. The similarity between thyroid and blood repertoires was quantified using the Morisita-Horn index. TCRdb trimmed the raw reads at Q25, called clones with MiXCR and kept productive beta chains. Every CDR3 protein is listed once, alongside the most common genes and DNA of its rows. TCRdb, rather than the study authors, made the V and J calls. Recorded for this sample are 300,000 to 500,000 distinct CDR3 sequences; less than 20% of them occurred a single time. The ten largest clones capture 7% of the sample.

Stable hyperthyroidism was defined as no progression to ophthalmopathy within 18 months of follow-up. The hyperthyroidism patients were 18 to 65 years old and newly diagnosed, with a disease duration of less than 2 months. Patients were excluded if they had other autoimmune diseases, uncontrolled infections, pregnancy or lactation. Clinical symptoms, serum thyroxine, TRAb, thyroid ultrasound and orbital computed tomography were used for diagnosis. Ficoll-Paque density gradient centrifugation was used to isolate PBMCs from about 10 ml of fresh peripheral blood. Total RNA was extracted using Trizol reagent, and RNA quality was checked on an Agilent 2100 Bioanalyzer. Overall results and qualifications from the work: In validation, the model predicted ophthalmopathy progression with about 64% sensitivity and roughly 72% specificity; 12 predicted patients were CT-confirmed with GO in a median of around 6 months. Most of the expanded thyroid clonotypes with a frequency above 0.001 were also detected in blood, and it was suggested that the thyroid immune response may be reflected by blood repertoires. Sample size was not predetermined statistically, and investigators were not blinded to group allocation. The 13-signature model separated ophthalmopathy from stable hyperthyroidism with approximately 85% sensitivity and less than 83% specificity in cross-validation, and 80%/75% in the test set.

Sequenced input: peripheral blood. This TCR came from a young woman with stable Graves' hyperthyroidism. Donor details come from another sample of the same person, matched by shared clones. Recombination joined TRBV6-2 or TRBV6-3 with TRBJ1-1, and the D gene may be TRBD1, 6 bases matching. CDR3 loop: CVSRSKGGRTAEAFF. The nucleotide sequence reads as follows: TGTGTCAGCAGGTCCAAGGGGGGGCGGACGGCTGAAGCTTTCTTT.